This T cell receptor (beta chain) is drawn from a study of breast tumors, draining lymph nodes, adjacent tissues. Findings and limits, study-wide: That most tumor T cells come from lymph nodes remained unproven. Luminal-like breast cancer showed significantly higher tumor–nontumor repertoire similarity than basal-like. Findings are consistent with lymph node origin and intratumoral expansion of most tumor T cells.

TCRdb recomputed calls from the multiplex PCR reads with MiXCR, one row per CDR3 protein. The repertoire holds 150,000 to 200,000 distinct CDR3 sequences, with about 32% as singletons. This clonotype was counted at least ten times. What it recognizes is unknown. The CDR3 has 16 amino acids. Germline loops: CDR1 ENHRY, CDR2 SYGVKD. V lost 0 bases to trimming and J lost 4 bases, with 15 bases between them. Samples came from axillary lymph nodes draining the breast cancer. The chain links TRBV10-3 to TRBJ1-2; D is perhaps TRBD1 (6 bases). What was sequenced was axillary lymph node tissue. This clonotype was sampled from a female donor with breast cancer. Some clones in this sample may be carry-over from other donors' samples. The CDR3 bases are TGTGCCATCAGTGAGTCTGGCACAGGGAATTTCTATGGCTACACCTTC. As protein: CAISESGTGNFYGYTF.